The 18 T cell receptor beta chains below were found in one sample sequenced in a study of response to subunit inactivated influenza vaccine. TCRdb re-derived calls from the RT-PCR reads in MiXCR, one entry per CDR3 protein. Of just over 300,000 distinct CDR3 sequences listed, 22% are singletons. The material was PBMCs from blood, obtained less than 22 months after vaccination. These receptors all stem from a man aged 50 to 75 who received an inactivated influenza vaccine.

V gene TRBV10-3 combines with J gene TRBJ2-1; 12 positions agree with TRBD2. With V trimmed by 7 bases and J by 4 bases, 8 bases remained unmatched. Germline lookup yields CDR1 ENHRY and CDR2 SYGVKD. The CDR3 is 16 amino acids. CDR3 coding DNA: TGTGCCATCAAAAGGACTAGCGGGGAGAAGTACAATGAGCAGTTCTTC. Its protein is CAIKRTSGEKYNEQFF.

This clonotype was detected only a few times. The V and J genes are TRBV10-3 and TRBJ1-6, with TRBD1 as a possible D gene (5 bases). Germline-derived CDR1 and CDR2 are ENHRY and SYGVKD. Trimming took off 0 bases at V and 0 bases at J, with 12 bases between the two ends. There are 18 residues in the CDR3. The CDR3 protein is CAISESGRVVSYNSPLHF. CDR3 coding DNA: TGTGCCATCAGTGAGTCGGGCAGGGTAGTCTCCTATAATTCACCCCTCCACTTT.

This clonotype occurred many times. The rearrangement uses TRBV5-1 and TRBJ1-2; D is undetermined. The CDR3 runs 15 residues. V lost 6 bases to trimming and J lost 2 bases, with 17 bases between them. Germline V gene sequence: CDR1 SGHRS, CDR2 YFSETQ. CDR3 DNA sequence: TGCGCCAGCACCCCAAAAGGACCCCCAAACTATGGCTACACCTTC. This sequence encodes CASTPKGPPNYGYTF.

J is TRBJ1-5 and V is TRBV28, with TRBD1 identical over 9 bases. Unmatched junction bases numbered 7, after V lost 3 bases and J lost 4 bases. The CDR3 runs 16 residues. Germline CDR1 reads MDHEN; CDR2 reads SYDVKM. Written as DNA, the CDR3 is TGTGCCAGCAGTTTGCCCCGCGGGACAGGGAATCAGCCCCAGCATTTT. It is translated as CASSLPRGTGNQPQHF.

V is TRBV12-3 or TRBV12-4 and J is TRBJ1-5, with no clear D. This CDR3 contains 13 residues. Deletions cut 7 bases from V and 3 bases from J, with 10 bases between. The CDR3 coding sequence is TGTGCCAGCAAAAAAGCAGACAATCAGCCCCAGCATTTT. Protein: CASKKADNQPQHF.

In this sample, this clonotype turned up a few times. The V and J genes are TRBV5-1 and TRBJ2-3; 9 bases are shared with TRBD1. The trim removed 5 bases at V and 6 bases at J, leaving 16 bases unmatched. Germline lookup yields CDR1 SGHRS and CDR2 YFSETQ. This CDR3 has 17 amino acids. CDR3 sequence reads: CASSRGRDRVSSDTQYF. CDR3 DNA sequence: TGCGCCAGCAGTCGGGGTCGGGACAGGGTATCCTCCGATACGCAGTATTTT.

The chain uses TRBV28 and TRBJ1-4, with D possibly being TRBD1 (5 bases). Germline values: CDR1 MDHEN, CDR2 SYDVKM. The CDR3 consists of 13 residues. V gave up 2 bases and J gave up 8 bases, with 9 bases separating them. The CDR3 bases are TGTGCCAGCAGTTTAGCGGACACCGAAAAACTGTTTTTT. As protein: CASSLADTEKLFF.

V usage is TRBV12-3 or TRBV12-4 and J usage is TRBJ2-1; D perhaps matches TRBD2 (6 bases). The CDR3 runs to 14 residues. V was cut by 5 bases and J by 4 bases, with 12 bases left in between. Written as DNA, the CDR3 is TGTGCCAGCAGTCGAGTTCTAGCGTACAATGAGCAGTTCTTC. This encodes CASSRVLAYNEQFF.

The rearrangement links TRBV4-3 to TRBJ2-5; a weak D match, TRBD1 (6 bases). The V gene lost 3 bases and the J gene lost 1 base, with 21 bases spanning the gap. The CDR3 is made up of 18 amino acids. CDR1 is LGHNA and CDR2 is YSLEER in the germline V gene. CDR3 protein: CASSQAQYRVGSQETQYF. DNA for the CDR3: TGCGCCAGCAGCCAGGCCCAATACAGGGTCGGTAGCCAAGAGACCCAGTACTTC.

V and J are TRBV3-1 and TRBJ1-6; 7 positions agree with TRBD1. The CDR3 extends over 15 amino acids. Germline CDR1 LGHDT, CDR2 YNNKEL (reference sequence). Germline trimming cut 5 bases from V and 7 bases from J; bases unmatched to any gene: 8. The CDR3 DNA sequence: TGTGCCAGCAGCTCGGTACCGGGACAGAATTCACCCCTCCACTTT. Amino acid sequence: CASSSVPGQNSPLHF.

The chain employs TRBV6-1 and TRBJ1-1, with 10 bases lining up with TRBD1. Germline values: CDR1 MNHNS, CDR2 SASEGT. V dropped 5 bases and J dropped 5; count of bases not matched to a gene: 11. The CDR3 covers 16 residues. This CDR3 is CASSRPGDRGQTEAFF. The CDR3 DNA reads TGTGCCAGCAGTCGTCCGGGTGACAGGGGGCAAACTGAAGCTTTCTTT.

This chain connects TRBV3-1 to TRBJ1-6; D not certain. Trimming took 0 bases from V and 9 from J, leaving 9 bases between them. The CDR3 is made up of 14 amino acids. Germline CDR1 reads LGHDT; CDR2 reads YNNKEL (reference sequence). The CDR3 is CASSQESARSPLHF. The CDR3 nucleotides read TGTGCCAGCAGCCAAGAAAGTGCCCGTTCACCCCTCCACTTT.

This clonotype was observed at least ten times. The rearrangement joins TRBV5-8 to TRBJ1-4; 7 bases agree with TRBD1. The V and J ends lost 7 bases and 5 bases, in that order; junction bases with no gene match: 5. Germline lookup yields CDR1 SGHTS and CDR2 YDEGEE. This CDR3 is built from 13 residues. The CDR3 bases are TGTGCCAGCTCGGACAGGAGGAATGAAAAACTGTTTTTT. This gives the protein CASSDRRNEKLFF. The variable domain in full, with the rest retrieved from reference TRBV5-8 and TRBJ1-4, is EAGVTQSPTHLIKTRGQQATLRCSPISGHTSVYWYQQALGLGLQFLLWYDEGEERNRGNFPPRFSGRQFPNYSSELNVNALELEDSALYLCASSDRRNEKLFFGSGTQLSVL.

This clonotype was recorded a few times. The chain combines TRBV18 with TRBJ2-7; 7 bases are a match to TRBD1. V lost 6 bases and J lost 3; bases outside the gene matches: 11. The CDR3 loop spans 15 amino acids. The germline V gene has CDR1 KGHSH and CDR2 LQKENI. The CDR3 DNA follows: TGTGCCAGCTCGCAACAGGGGCCCTCAAGCTACGAGCAGTACTTC. Encoded protein: CASSQQGPSSYEQYF. Using reference TRBV18 and TRBJ2-7 for the parts outside the CDR3, the full variable domain is NAGVMQNPRHLVRRRGQEARLRCSPMKGHSHVYWYRQLPEEGLKFMVYLQKENIIDESGMPKERFSAEFPKEGPSILRIQQVVRGDSAAYFCASSQQGPSSYEQYFGPGTRLTVT.

This clonotype was observed a handful of times. The rearrangement uses TRBV29-1 and TRBJ1-1; D gene uncertain. The germline V and J ends were trimmed by 7 bases and 1 base, with 13 bases remaining between them. Germline CDR1 reads SQVTM; CDR2 reads ANQGSEA. This CDR3 region has 13 residues. The CDR3 reads CSAKGPGNTEAFF. In DNA form, the CDR3 reads TGCAGCGCAAAGGGCCCGGGGAACACTGAAGCTTTCTTT.

The chain links TRBV5-4 to TRBJ1-4, with a weak D call TRBD1 (6 bases). The length of the CDR3 is 16 residues. The V gene's germline CDR1 is SGHNT and CDR2 YYREEE (reference sequence). Deletions cut 4 bases from V and 6 bases from J, with 19 bases between. CDR3 region: CASSRGGREGDEKLFF. The CDR3 DNA follows: TGTGCCAGCAGCCGAGGAGGACGGGAGGGGGATGAAAAACTGTTTTTT.

The chain has TRBV20-1 and TRBJ2-3; perhaps TRBD2 as D (6 bases). This CDR3 is 14 amino acids long. Trimming took 4 bases from V and 6 from J, leaving 17 bases between them. Germline V CDR1 and CDR2: DFQATT, SNEGSKA (reference sequence). CDR3 region: CSATSVKRPDTQYF. The DNA for the CDR3 is TGCAGTGCTACTAGCGTAAAACGTCCCGATACGCAGTATTTT.

V is TRBV10-3 and J is TRBJ1-1, with 8 bases fitting TRBD1. The junction had 3 bases not matched to a gene; V was cut back by 5 bases and J by 1 base. This CDR3 has 14 amino acids. Germline loops: CDR1 ENHRY, CDR2 SYGVKD. Written as DNA, the CDR3 is TGTGCCATCAGTTCAGGGGGCGGGAACACTGAAGCTTTCTTT. Translation gives CAISSGGGNTEAFF.